The rows below give T cell receptor beta chains drawn from one sample of a study of early T cells in non-severe SARS-CoV-2 infection. TCRdb reprocessed the 5' RACE reads via MiXCR and lists one record per CDR3 protein. In the table there are over 100,000 distinct CDR3 sequences, around 13% of which are singletons. The sample consisted of whole blood. The receptors come from an adult who was a healthcare worker with PCR-confirmed SARS-CoV-2 infection or an uninfected control (not recorded which). CDR3s include the opening cysteine and the closing phenylalanine or tryptophan. The D gene is left open where the match is weak. Clone size, where shown, is once, few, many, or a class for clones that have expanded.

j_call,clone_size,v_call,d_call,cdr3_nt,cdr3_aa
TRBJ2-2,many,TRBV9,TRBD2,TGTGCCAGCAGCGCCTCCGGTGCGGGAGGCACGAACACCGGGGAGCTGTTTTTT,CASSASGAGGTNTGELFF
TRBJ2-6,once,TRBV19,NA,TGTGTCAGTAGCTGGGTCTCTGGGGCCAACGTCCTGACTTTC,CVSSWVSGANVLTF
TRBJ2-5,many,TRBV7-8,TRBD2,TGTGCCAGCAGCTTCCGACTAGCTGACGAGACCCAGTACTTC,CASSFRLADETQYF
TRBJ2-3,NA,TRBV13,TRBD2,TGTGCCAGCAGCCGCGAGGCGGGAGATCAAGATACGCAGTATTTT,CASSREAGDQDTQYF
TRBJ2-3,many,TRBV5-6,NA,TGTGCCAGCAGCTCCTCAGACAGCACAGATACGCAGTATTTT,CASSSSDSTDTQYF
TRBJ2-1,NA,TRBV12-3/TRBV12-4,NA,TGTGCCAGCAGTCCGGGACAAACATACAATGAGCAGTTCTTC,CASSPGQTYNEQFF
TRBJ1-2,NA,TRBV5-1,NA,TGCGCCAGCAGCTTCAGGGAAGGTCGTGGCTACACCTTC,CASSFREGRGYTF
TRBJ2-1,few,TRBV28,NA,TGTGCCAGCAGTTTGAGGACAGACTCCTACAATGAGCAGTTCTTC,CASSLRTDSYNEQFF
TRBJ2-5,many,TRBV5-1,TRBD1,TGCGCCAGCAGCTTACTAGGGGGCGCGGAGACCCAGTACTTC,CASSLLGGAETQYF
TRBJ1-1,NA,TRBV7-2,NA,TGTGCCAGCAGCCCGGACAGAAGGACTGAAGCTTTCTTT,CASSPDRRTEAFF
TRBJ2-7,few,TRBV29-1,TRBD1,TGCAGCGCACGGACAGGGTCCTCCTACGAGCAGTACTTC,CSARTGSSYEQYF
TRBJ2-3,NA,TRBV21-1,NA,TGTGCCAGCAGCAATTCGAACAGGGAGTCAGATACGCTGTATTTT,CASSNSNRESDTLYF
TRBJ2-7,NA,TRBV2,TRBD1,TGTGCCAGCAACGGACCCGGACAGGGCTCCTACGAGCAGTACTTC,CASNGPGQGSYEQYF
TRBJ2-2,few,TRBV29-1,TRBD1,TGCAGCGGTTTCAGGGGTCCGGACTCCAGGGGGACCGGGGAGCTGTTTTTT,CSGFRGPDSRGTGELFF
TRBJ2-5,NA,TRBV13,TRBD2,TGTGCCAGCAGCTCCAACATAGCGGGGGTGGTGACCCAGTACTTC,CASSSNIAGVVTQYF
TRBJ2-3,many,TRBV5-1,NA,TGCGCCAGCAGCTGGGGGGAGTTGACAGATACGCAGTATTTT,CASSWGELTDTQYF
TRBJ2-2,many,TRBV20-1,TRBD1,TGCAGTGCTAGAGAGGGCACAGGGGTCTCCGGGGAGCTGTTTTTT,CSAREGTGVSGELFF
TRBJ1-4,NA,TRBV20-1,TRBD1,TGCAGTGCTGCTGACAGGGGGAATGAAAAACTGTTTTTT,CSAADRGNEKLFF
TRBJ1-5,NA,TRBV11-2,NA,TGTGCCAGCAGCTTAGCGGTCAATCAGCCCCAGCATTTT,CASSLAVNQPQHF
TRBJ2-5,many,TRBV6-2/TRBV6-3,TRBD2,TGTGCCAGCAGTTACGCGGGAGTCGAGACCCAGTACTTC,CASSYAGVETQYF
TRBJ2-1,NA,TRBV6-6,TRBD2,TGTGCCAGCAGTTACCCTCCCGTTAGTAGCGGGAAAATGCATGAGCAGTTCTTC,CASSYPPVSSGKMHEQFF
TRBJ2-7,NA,TRBV7-2,TRBD2,TGTGCCAGCAGCCATCCTTCGGGACTAGCTTACGAGCAGTACTTC,CASSHPSGLAYEQYF
TRBJ2-4,few,TRBV28,NA,TGTGCCAGTTGCGGAGGGAACATTCAGTACTTC,CASCGGNIQYF
TRBJ2-1,few,TRBV30,TRBD2,TGTGCCTGGATGACTAGCGGCTACAATGAGCAGTTCTTC,CAWMTSGYNEQFF
TRBJ1-6,few,TRBV28,NA,TGTGCCAGCTACAGAGGAAATTCACCCCTCCACTTT,CASYRGNSPLHF
TRBJ2-1,many,TRBV4-1,NA,TGCGCCAGCAGCCCGCAAGCGGCCGTCGGCAGAAATGAGCAGTTCTTC,CASSPQAAVGRNEQFF
TRBJ2-2,NA,TRBV6-4,TRBD2,TGTGCCAGCAGTCGGACTAGCGAGAACACCGGGGAGCTGTTTTTT,CASSRTSENTGELFF
TRBJ2-7,few,TRBV20-1,NA,TGCAGTGCAGAAGGGGGTGATGGCGAGCAGTACTTC,CSAEGGDGEQYF
TRBJ2-5,NA,TRBV11-2,NA,TGTGCCAGCAGCTTAACGCGGGAACCCTCGTACCGAGAGACCCAGTACTTC,CASSLTREPSYRETQYF
TRBJ2-5,NA,TRBV7-8,NA,TGTGCCAGCAGCCCCGGACAGACCCAAGAGACCCAGTACTTC,CASSPGQTQETQYF
TRBJ2-1,many,TRBV28,NA,TGTGCCAGCAGTCCTAGCACACTAGTAGGTGAGCAGTTCTTC,CASSPSTLVGEQFF
TRBJ2-5,NA,TRBV12-3/TRBV12-4,NA,TGTGCCAGCAGTCCAGGGTCGGAGACCCAGTACTTC,CASSPGSETQYF
TRBJ2-3,NA,TRBV28,TRBD2,TGTGCCAGCGGACTAGCGGGAGCAGATACGCAGTATTTT,CASGLAGADTQYF
TRBJ2-3,few,TRBV6-6,NA,TGTGCCAGCAGTTGGGGTATTGATACGCAGTATTTT,CASSWGIDTQYF